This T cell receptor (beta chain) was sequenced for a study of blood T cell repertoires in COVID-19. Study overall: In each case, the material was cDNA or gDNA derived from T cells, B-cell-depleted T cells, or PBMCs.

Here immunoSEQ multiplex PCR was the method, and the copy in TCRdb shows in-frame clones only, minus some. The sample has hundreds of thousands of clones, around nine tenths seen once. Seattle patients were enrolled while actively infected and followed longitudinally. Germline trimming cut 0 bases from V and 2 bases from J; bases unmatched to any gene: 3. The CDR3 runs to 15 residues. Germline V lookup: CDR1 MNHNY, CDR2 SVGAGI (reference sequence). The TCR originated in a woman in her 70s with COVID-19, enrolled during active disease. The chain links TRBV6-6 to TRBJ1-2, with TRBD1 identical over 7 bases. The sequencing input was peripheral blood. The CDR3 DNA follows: TGTGCCAGCAGTTACTCGGCGGGACAGAACTATGGCTACACCTTC. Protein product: CASSYSAGQNYGYTF.